Presented here are 26 T cell receptor beta chains from one specimen sequenced in a study of blood T cell repertoires in COVID-19. Profiling relied on immunoSEQ multiplex PCR, and the TCRdb table lists in-frame clones only, not all of them. The data contain approximately 96,000 clones, roughly 90% of them seen just once; the ten biggest clones take up approximately 1.8%. Sequencing used peripheral blood. The receptors come from a man aged 55 to 70 with acute or convalescent COVID-19.

The chain recombines TRBV7-2 with TRBJ2-5; TRBD1 might be the D (6 bases). The CDR3 contains 10 residues. In germline, CDR1 is SGHTA, CDR2 FQGNSA. Trimming cost V 4 bases and J 11 bases, with 8 bases left between them. The CDR3 loop is CASSSGTQYF. The DNA for the CDR3 is TGTGCCAGCAGCTCCGGGACACAGTACTTC.

This chain uses TRBV19 with TRBJ1-6, with D maybe TRBD1 (5 bases). This CDR3 is built from 14 residues. V gave up 2 bases and J gave up 9 bases, with 11 bases separating them. CDR1 LNHDA and CDR2 SQIVND come from the germline V gene (reference sequence). CDR3 loop: CASSIQGDGSPLHF. The CDR3 DNA follows: TGTGCCAGTAGTATACAGGGTGACGGTTCACCCCTCCACTTT.

V is TRBV24-1 and J is TRBJ2-3; 7 bases map to TRBD2. Germline lookup yields CDR1 KGHDR and CDR2 SFDVKD. This CDR3 spans 17 amino acids. Trimming at V came to 1 base and at J to 0 bases, leaving 6 bases not matched to a gene. In nucleotides, the CDR3 is TGTGCCACCAGTGATTTCGGACTAGGGAAAAGCACAGATACGCAGTATTTT. This encodes CATSDFGLGKSTDTQYF.

The rearrangement uses TRBV6-5 and TRBJ1-5; 7 bases line up with TRBD1. After removal of 8 bases from V and 4 bases from J, the junction contained 8 bases not matched to a gene. This CDR3 has 14 amino acids. CDR1 is MNHEY and CDR2 is SVGAGI in the germline V gene. CDR3 coding DNA: TGTGCCAGCTCCGACAGGGAACGGAATCAGCCCCAGCATTTT. This encodes CASSDRERNQPQHF.

The chain links TRBV7-2 to TRBJ1-2; 9 bases map to TRBD1. J lost 8 bases, V lost 4 bases, and 11 bases had no gene match. The germline V gene encodes CDR1 SGHTA and CDR2 FQGNSA. The CDR3 runs to 15 residues. The CDR3 nucleotides are TGTGCCAGCAGCTCCAGACCCGGGACAGGGCTCGGCTACACCTTC. It is translated as CASSSRPGTGLGYTF.

The gene calls are TRBV12-5 and TRBJ1-5, with D unresolved. Germline V gene sequence: CDR1 LGHNT, CDR2 FRNRAP. The CDR3 runs to 12 residues. Trimming cost V 6 bases and J 7 bases, with 10 bases left between them. The CDR3: CASGRGSQPQHF. Here the CDR3 DNA reads TGTGCTAGTGGCCGAGGAAGCCAGCCCCAGCATTTT.

The chain is built from TRBV6-5 and TRBJ2-1; 9 bases are shared with TRBD2. The CDR3 spans 15 residues. The V gene end was trimmed by 4 bases and the J gene end by 6 bases; junction bases not matched to a gene: 7. CDR1 is MNHEY and CDR2 is SVGAGI in the germline V gene. CDR3 protein: CASSFLAGGGNEQFF. DNA for the CDR3: TGTGCCAGCAGTTTCCTCGCGGGAGGGGGCAATGAGCAGTTCTTC.

The chain has TRBV7-2 and TRBJ2-7, with 10 bases aligning to TRBD2. Germline-derived CDR1 and CDR2 are SGHTA and FQGNSA. CDR3 length: 15 residues. Trimming removed 3 bases from V and 3 bases from J; junction bases left unmatched: 5. CDR3 DNA sequence: TGTGCCAGCAGCTTTAAACTAGCGGGAAACTACGAGCAGTACTTC. Its translation: CASSFKLAGNYEQYF.

CDR3 nucleotide sequence: TGTGCCAGCAGTGCCAGGGGGCGCCTCGGCTACACCTTC. Translation: CASSARGRLGYTF. This chain uses TRBV6-2 or TRBV6-3 with TRBJ1-2; 8 bases match TRBD1. J gave up 8 bases and V 5 bases, and 7 bases lay outside the gene matches. The CDR3 runs to 13 residues. From germline, CDR1 is MNHEY and CDR2 SVGEGT.

The chain couples TRBV14 to TRBJ1-6; 7 bases fit TRBD1. Germline CDR1 and CDR2: SGHDN and FVKESK. The CDR3 loop spans 16 amino acids. J gave up 7 bases and V 1 base, and 7 bases lay outside the gene matches. In nucleotides, the CDR3 is TGTGCCAGCAGCCAAGTCAGGGGACAGTCAAATTCACCCCTCCACTTT. Its protein is CASSQVRGQSNSPLHF.

This chain uses TRBV7-6 with TRBJ1-3; D is perhaps TRBD1 (5 bases). CDR3 length: 17 residues. Germline CDR1 is SGHVS and CDR2 is FNYEAQ. V lost 5 bases, J lost 0 bases, and 17 bases lay in between. The CDR3 nucleotides are TGTGCCAGCAGCCCCCAAACAGGAACGACCTCTGGAAACACCATATATTTT. It translates to CASSPQTGTTSGNTIYF.

V is TRBV24-1 and J is TRBJ2-7, with 7 bases lining up with TRBD2. CDR1 and CDR2 from the germline V gene are KGHDR and SFDVKD. V lost 4 bases to trimming and J lost 0 bases; unmatched junction nucleotides: 2. This CDR3 is built from 14 residues. CDR3 sequence: CATSDGRFSYEQYF. The CDR3 bases are TGTGCCACCAGTGACGGGAGGTTCTCCTACGAGCAGTACTTC.

The chain employs TRBV3-1 (or the pseudogene TRBV3-2) and TRBJ2-7; TRBD2 agrees at 8 bases. The CDR3 runs 16 residues. Germline assignment: CDR1 LGHDT and CDR2 YNNKEL (reference sequence). V trimming: 2 bases; J trimming: 0 bases; junction bases outside the gene matches: 6. CDR3 nucleotide sequence: TGTGCCAGCAGCCAATATCCACTAGCGGTCTCCTACGAGCAGTACTTC. This sequence encodes CASSQYPLAVSYEQYF.

This chain connects TRBV7-3 to TRBJ2-2; 8 positions agree with TRBD2. V lost 0 bases to trimming and J lost 3 bases; unmatched junction nucleotides: 9. The CDR3 covers 18 residues. Germline lookup yields CDR1 SGHTA and CDR2 FQGTGA. The CDR3 coding sequence is TGTGCCAGCAGCTTAACTGGCGGAGCGGGAGACGACACCGGGGAGCTGTTTTTT. Its protein is CASSLTGGAGDDTGELFF.

This clone was seen once. CDR3 amino acids: CASSLWLAGYPTGELFF. CDR3 nucleotide sequence: TGTGCCAGCAGCTTATGGCTAGCGGGATACCCCACCGGGGAGCTGTTTTTT. The gene calls are TRBV11-2 and TRBJ2-2; 9 bases map to TRBD2. The V and J ends lost 2 bases and 4 bases, in that order; junction bases with no gene match: 8. The CDR3 is made up of 17 amino acids. The germline CDR1 and CDR2 sequences are SGHAT and FQNNGV.

This chain uses TRBV12-3 or TRBV12-4 with TRBJ1-5, with D unclear. CDR3 length: 13 amino acids. V lost 5 bases and J 4 bases, leaving 9 bases between the germline ends. CDR3 coding DNA: TGTGCCAGCAGTCGGTCGCGAAATCAGCCCCAGCATTTT. Translating gives CASSRSRNQPQHF.

The chain employs TRBV28 and TRBJ2-5; TRBD2 aligns across 7 bases. Germline assignment: CDR1 MDHEN and CDR2 SYDVKM. This CDR3 is 14 amino acids long. Losses at the gene ends were 6 bases for V and 6 bases for J; bases not matched to a gene: 10. The CDR3: CASSAPGGWKTQYF. DNA for the CDR3: TGTGCCAGCAGCGCCCCGGGGGGTTGGAAGACCCAGTACTTC.

The chain joins TRBV4-3 to TRBJ2-2; D perhaps matches TRBD1 (6 bases). Germline CDR1 LGHNA, CDR2 YSLEER. The CDR3 totals 16 residues. V gave up 3 bases and J gave up 0 bases, with 11 bases separating them. The CDR3 region is CASSQKRGSNTGELFF. The CDR3, as DNA: TGCGCCAGCAGCCAGAAAAGGGGGTCGAACACCGGGGAGCTGTTTTTT.

V and J are TRBV7-2 and TRBJ2-7; D call uncertain. V was clipped by 5 bases and J by 0 bases, with 11 bases between them. Germline CDR1 and CDR2: SGHTA and FQGNSA. CDR3 length equals 14 residues. The CDR3 DNA follows: TGTGCCAGCAGCCTGACATCATCCTCCTACGAGCAGTACTTC. Translation gives CASSLTSSSYEQYF. The entire variable domain, with the rest obtained from reference TRBV7-2 and TRBJ2-7, is as follows: GAGVSQSPSNKVTEKGKDVELRCDPISGHTALYWYRQSLGQGLEFLIYFQGNSAPDKSGLPSDRFSAERTGGSVSTLTIQRTQQEDSAVYLCASSLTSSSYEQYFGPGTRLTVT.

The rearrangement uses TRBV9 and TRBJ1-2; D possibly corresponds to TRBD1 (5 bases). This CDR3 spans 14 amino acids. CDR1 and CDR2 (germline): SGDLS, YYNGEE. The germline V and J ends were trimmed by 3 bases and 6 bases, with 15 bases remaining between them. CDR3 bases: TGTGCCAGCAGCGCCGGCCAAATCAGGGATGGCTACACCTTC. This sequence encodes CASSAGQIRDGYTF.

J is TRBJ2-7 and V is TRBV15; 14 bases align to TRBD2. The CDR3 contains 17 residues. Unmatched junction bases numbered 6, after V lost 1 base and J lost 4 bases. The V gene's germline CDR1 is LNHNV and CDR2 YYDKDF (reference sequence). As DNA, the CDR3 is TGTGCCACCAGCAGAGGCGCAGGACTAGCGGGAGGATACGAGCAGTACTTC. Encoded protein: CATSRGAGLAGGYEQYF.

This chain uses TRBV27 with TRBJ1-2, with D possibly matching TRBD1 (6 bases). CDR3 size: 14 residues. V gave up 0 bases and J gave up 7 bases, with 12 bases separating them. Per germline, CDR1 MNHEY and CDR2 SMNVEV (reference sequence). The DNA of the CDR3 is TGTGCCAGCAGTTTATCGGACAGCCGATCTGGCTACACCTTC. Its protein is CASSLSDSRSGYTF.

This clone was detected only once. The V gene is TRBV10-2, the J gene TRBJ1-6, with TRBD1 identical over 8 bases. CDR3 length: 14 amino acids. Germline lookup yields CDR1 WSHSY and CDR2 SAAADI. V lost 5 bases, J lost 8 bases, and 5 bases stayed unmatched. CDR3 DNA sequence: TGCGCCAGCAGTTCCGGGACAGGCCATTCACCCCTCCACTTT. Translated: CASSSGTGHSPLHF.

The CDR3 here is CSVDAGIIGELFF. The CDR3 nucleotides are TGCAGCGTTGACGCCGGGATCATCGGGGAGCTGTTTTTT. The chain combines TRBV29-1 with TRBJ2-2; tentative D call: TRBD2 (5 bases). Germline V gene sequence: CDR1 SQVTM, CDR2 ANQGSEA. V lost 3 bases to trimming and J lost 7 bases, with 12 bases between them. The CDR3 has 13 amino acids.

In nucleotides, the CDR3 is TGTGCCAGCAGCCAGGGACAGGGAATTGGGGCCAACGTCCTGACTTTC. Translating it yields CASSQGQGIGANVLTF. The chain employs TRBV5-4 and TRBJ2-6; 9 bases are shared with TRBD1. The CDR3 is 16 residues long. In germline, CDR1 is SGHNT, CDR2 YYREEE (reference sequence). J lost 3 bases, V lost 4 bases, and 5 bases had no gene match.

CDR3 sequence (DNA): TGTGCCAGCCAAGACAGGGTTTCCACAGATACGCAGTATTTT. Its protein is CASQDRVSTDTQYF. This rearrangement joins TRBV27 to TRBJ2-3; 7 positions match TRBD1. CDR3 length: 14 amino acids. With V trimmed by 8 bases and J by 2 bases, 7 bases remained unmatched. Germline loops: CDR1 MNHEY, CDR2 SMNVEV (reference sequence).